The 23 T cell receptor beta chains listed next were all sequenced from one sample in a study of immune heterogeneity within non-small cell lung tumors. The template consisted of bulk tumor genomic DNA, with 600 ng used per sample. Several far-apart biopsies were taken per primary tumor during surgery. Undergoing curative surgery were patients whose non-small cell lung cancer was untreated and newly diagnosed. Multiplex PCR was performed with 32 V and 13 J primers, and it amplified TCR beta CDR3. TCRdb processed the multiplex PCR reads anew with MiXCR; each CDR3 protein has one entry. The profile covers 6,000 to 6,500 distinct CDR3 sequences, with roughly a fifth appearing a single time and about 15% taken by the ten largest. Sequencing input: lung tumor tissue. These receptor sequences come from a female donor with non-small cell lung cancer.

This clonotype is judged medium-sized. The CDR3 region is CASLRDRGSYEQYF. The CDR3 DNA reads as TGTGCCAGCCTCCGGGACAGGGGCTCCTACGAGCAGTACTTC. The V gene is TRBV2, the J gene TRBJ2-7; 10 nucleotides agree with TRBD1. Looked up from germline, CDR1 is SNHLY and CDR2 is FYNNEI. J was trimmed by 0 bases and V by 8 bases; bases with no gene match: 4. The CDR3 extends over 14 amino acids.

The chain uses TRBV19 and TRBJ1-1; D unresolved. Germline V gene sequence: CDR1 LNHDA, CDR2 SQIVND (reference sequence). V was pared by 5 bases and J by 8 bases, with 9 bases between. The CDR3 is 11 amino acids. This CDR3 is CASSFDREAFF. The CDR3 DNA follows: TGTGCCAGTAGTTTTGACCGGGAAGCTTTCTTT.

This clonotype was recorded a few times. V usage is TRBV5-6 and J usage is TRBJ2-5; tentative D call: TRBD1 (5 bases). There are 15 residues in the CDR3. Trimming removed 1 base from V and 4 bases from J, with 14 bases in between. Looked up from germline, CDR1 is SGHDT and CDR2 is YYEEEE. CDR3: CASSLKGSLSETQYF. The CDR3 nucleotides are TGTGCCAGCAGCTTGAAGGGGTCTCTATCAGAGACCCAGTACTTC.

Sample share makes this clonotype medium-sized. This rearrangement joins TRBV12-3 or TRBV12-4 to TRBJ2-2; TRBD1 agrees at 7 bases. V lost 4 bases and J lost 7; bases outside the gene matches: 9. The CDR3 runs to 15 residues. The CDR3 spells CASSSQEGARGELFF. DNA for the CDR3: TGTGCCAGCAGTTCCCAAGAGGGGGCGCGCGGGGAGCTGTTTTTT.

Note on this clonotype: A much larger clone differs by one base, so this may be a read error. The gene calls are TRBV28 and TRBJ2-7; D gene uncertain. Germline V gene data show CDR1 as MDHEN and CDR2 as SYDVKM. CDR3 length equals 16 residues. This CDR3 is CANSYIKGTINYEQYF. For the CDR3, the DNA is TGTGCCAACAGTTATATTAAGGGCACAATCAACTACGAGCAGTACTTC.

Note on this clonotype: The junction departs from the called germline gene at one end, perhaps through a read error. The chain recombines TRBV11-3 with TRBJ1-3, with D possibly matching TRBD1 (5 bases). In germline, CDR1 is SGHNT, CDR2 YENEEA. This CDR3 spans 15 amino acids. The CDR3 DNA sequence: TGTGCCAGCAGCTTATCAACGGGGACTGGAAGCACCATATATTTT. It encodes CASSLSTGTGSTIYF.

As for this clonotype: This may arise from a read error, as a much more abundant clone is one base away. The rearrangement links TRBV30 to TRBJ2-6; no definite D call. Trimming pared 3 bases from V and 2 bases from J, leaving 14 bases between. CDR3 length: 16 residues. CDR1 and CDR2 from the germline V gene are GTSNPN and SVGIG (reference sequence). CDR3 residues: CAWRQGWDAGANVLTF. CDR3 DNA sequence: TGTGCCTGGAGGCAAGGGTGGGATGCTGGGGCCAACGTCCTGACTTTC.

The chain recombines TRBV29-1 with TRBJ2-5, with D possibly matching TRBD1 (6 bases). This CDR3 is 15 amino acids long. The V end was cut by 1 base, the J end by 1 base, with 13 bases between. CDR1 is SQVTM, CDR2 ANQGSEA, per germline. CDR3 in amino acids: CSVEGLGQIQETQYF. The CDR3 DNA reads as TGCAGCGTTGAAGGGCTTGGACAGATCCAAGAGACCCAGTACTTC.

About this clonotype: A much larger clone lies one base from this, so it may be a read error. The V and J genes are TRBV11-2 and TRBJ2-3; D is possibly TRBD1 (6 bases). The CDR3 is 14 residues long. From germline, CDR1 is SGHAT and CDR2 FQNNGV. Trimming left V 2 bases short and J 11 bases short, with 17 bases between. CDR3 nucleotide sequence: TGTGCCAGCAGCTTAACCCTCCCCAGGGGTATGCAGTATTTT. This encodes CASSLTLPRGMQYF.

The chain uses TRBV12-3 or TRBV12-4 and TRBJ2-3; 9 bases align to TRBD1. The V gene end was trimmed by 3 bases and the J gene end by 5 bases; junction bases not matched to a gene: 3. The CDR3 totals 14 residues. The CDR3: CASSFNRGRDTQYF. For the CDR3, the DNA is TGTGCCAGCAGTTTCAACAGGGGGCGAGATACGCAGTATTTT.

The chain recombines TRBV20-1 with TRBJ2-5; D not certain. Germline V CDR1 and CDR2: DFQATT, SNEGSKA (reference sequence). This CDR3 has 9 amino acids. As DNA, the CDR3 is TGCACGAATGGCGAGACCCAGTACTTC. Protein product: CTNGETQYF.

This clonotype qualifies as medium-sized. This chain links TRBV12-3 or TRBV12-4 with TRBJ2-1; 10 bases agree with TRBD2. The CDR3 consists of 16 residues. V lost 4 bases to trimming and J lost 7 bases; unmatched junction nucleotides: 10. The CDR3 is CASSSSSGRRWNEQFF. DNA for the CDR3: TGTGCCAGCAGTTCCTCTAGCGGGAGAAGGTGGAATGAGCAGTTCTTC.

Judged by abundance, this clonotype is medium-sized. This chain uses TRBV5-1 with TRBJ1-1, with no clear D. Germline assignment: CDR1 SGHRS and CDR2 YFSETQ. This CDR3 has 13 residues. The V and J ends lost 4 bases and 8 bases respectively, with 15 bases between them. CDR3: CASSERPEAEAFF. DNA for the CDR3: TGCGCCAGCAGCGAAAGGCCAGAAGCAGAAGCTTTCTTT.

The CDR3 reads CASSPARGTGELFF. In DNA, the CDR3 is TGTGCCAGCTCACCAGCCAGGGGCACCGGGGAGCTGTTTTTT. The chain carries TRBV18 and TRBJ2-2; possibly TRBD1 for D (6 bases). CDR3 size: 14 residues. CDR1 KGHSH and CDR2 LQKENI come from the germline V gene. V lost 2 bases and J lost 4, with 8 bases in between.

Turning to this clonotype: Being one base from a much bigger clone, this may be a read error. This chain links TRBV6-5 with TRBJ1-3, with 7 bases matching TRBD1. In germline, CDR1 is MNHEY, CDR2 SVGAGI. The CDR3 contains 19 residues. Trimming cost V 0 bases and J 2 bases; bases outside gene matches: 13. CDR3 amino acids: CASSYSGVVQGKAGNTIYF. The CDR3 DNA sequence: TGTGCCAGCAGTTACTCGGGGGTCGTACAGGGGAAAGCTGGAAACACCATATATTTT.

Comment on this clonotype: A much more abundant neighbour one base away suggests this may be a read error. The rearrangement joins TRBV6-1 to TRBJ2-3; 9 positions agree with TRBD1. This CDR3 is 15 amino acids long. With V trimmed by 8 bases and J by 3 bases, 9 bases remained unmatched. Germline CDR1 and CDR2: MNHNS and SASEGT. CDR3 amino acids: CASAWTGEGTDTQYF. CDR3 nucleotides: TGTGCCAGCGCCTGGACAGGGGAAGGGACAGATACGCAGTATTTT.

This clonotype was found a few times. A read error may explain this, as a much larger clone is one base away. The chain combines TRBV20-1 with TRBJ2-7, with 7 bases lining up with TRBD1. The CDR3 is 15 amino acids. Germline V CDR1 and CDR2: DFQATT, SNEGSKA (reference sequence). The CDR3 spells CIARDRTGLSYEQYF. The CDR3 DNA follows: TGCATTGCTAGAGATAGGACAGGACTCTCCTACGAGCAGTACTTC.

The chain combines TRBV3-1 with TRBJ2-1, with 7 bases aligning to TRBD2. The CDR3 spans 16 residues. V lost 0 bases and J lost 3; bases outside the gene matches: 5. Germline CDR1 LGHDT, CDR2 YNNKEL (reference sequence). The DNA of the CDR3 is TGTGCCAGCAGCCAAGACCCCGGGGGGAACTACAATGAGCAGTTCTTC. It yields the protein CASSQDPGGNYNEQFF.

With respect to this clonotype: A junction end diverges from the germline sequence, so it may reflect a read error. The rearrangement uses TRBV6-1 and TRBJ2-2; 9 bases agree with TRBD1. CDR3 length: 14 residues. Germline V CDR1 and CDR2: MNHNS, SASEGT. CDR3 DNA: TGTGCCAGCAGCCCCGGGACAGGGTCGGGGGGGCTGTTTTTT. As protein: CASSPGTGSGGLFF.

This CDR3 reads CASSGTAGQGKNTF. For the CDR3, the DNA is TGTGCCAGCAGTGGGACTGCCGGACAGGGTAAAAACACCTTC. The rearrangement links TRBV6-1 to TRBJ1-2; 8 bases map to TRBD1. With V trimmed by 4 bases and J by 12 bases, 13 bases remained unmatched. The CDR3 totals 14 residues. The germline CDR1 and CDR2 sequences are MNHNS and SASEGT.

A few counts support this clonotype. The chain employs TRBV28 and TRBJ1-1; D is ambiguous. The ends were cut back, 7 bases at V and 1 base at J, with 25 bases in the middle. Germline CDR1 reads MDHEN; CDR2 reads SYDVKM. The CDR3 runs to 18 residues. The CDR3 is CASTTRVLAVGSNTEAFF. Written as DNA, the CDR3 is TGTGCCAGCACCACTAGGGTATTGGCAGTGGGATCGAACACTGAAGCTTTCTTT.

This clonotype was counted a few times. This chain uses TRBV7-9 with TRBJ2-5; 7 bases agree with TRBD2. The CDR3 sequence is 13 residues long. The ends lost 5 bases at V and 3 bases at J; junction bases unmatched: 3. Germline lookup yields CDR1 SEHNR and CDR2 FQNEAQ (reference sequence). The CDR3 DNA sequence: TGTGCCAGCAGCCGCGGGGGAGAAGAGACCCAGTACTTC. Protein product: CASSRGGEETQYF.

This clonotype qualifies as medium-sized (0.01 to 0.1%). This sequence joins TRBV5-1 and TRBJ1-6, with a tentative D call TRBD1 (5 bases). Trimming left V 0 bases short and J 7 bases short, with 8 bases between. This CDR3 is 14 amino acids long. Germline V gene sequence: CDR1 SGHRS, CDR2 YFSETQ. The CDR3 loop reads CASSLGQGNSPLHF. DNA of the CDR3: TGCGCCAGCAGCTTGGGGCAGGGAAATTCACCCCTCCACTTT.